Presented here are 27 T cell receptor beta chains from one specimen sequenced in a study of T-cell memory formation after mild COVID-19. MiXCR, run by TCRdb on the 5' RACE reads, gives a single entry per CDR3 protein. Of some 300,000 distinct CDR3 sequences listed, more than 20% are singletons. The sequenced material came from PBMCs or a T cell subset sorted from them (not recorded which). The receptor source for this set is a man younger than 35 who had mild COVID-19 (a few samples of this study predate the infection). Cell type and time point are not known.

The genes are TRBV7-2 and TRBJ1-1; D perhaps matches TRBD1 (5 bases). CDR3 length equals 12 residues. V shed 6 bases and J shed 5 bases, with 10 bases lying between them. Germline lookup yields CDR1 SGHTA and CDR2 FQGNSA. In DNA form, the CDR3 reads TGTGCCAGCAGATCATCAGGGACTGAAGCTTTCTTT. Encoded protein: CASRSSGTEAFF. The full variable domain, its missing parts supplied by reference TRBV7-2 and TRBJ1-1, is GAGVSQSPSNKVTEKGKDVELRCDPISGHTALYWYRQSLGQGLEFLIYFQGNSAPDKSGLPSDRFSAERTGGSVSTLTIQRTQQEDSAVYLCASRSSGTEAFFGQGTRLTVV.

The chain couples TRBV20-1 to TRBJ2-7; tentatively, D is TRBD1 or TRBD2 (6 bases each). Germline V lookup: CDR1 DFQATT, CDR2 SNEGSKA (reference sequence). This CDR3 is 14 amino acids long. The V end was cut by 6 bases, the J end by 0 bases, with 15 bases between. The CDR3 is CSAQGGLGSYEQYF. CDR3 nucleotides: TGCAGTGCCCAAGGGGGGTTGGGCTCCTACGAGCAGTACTTC.

The V gene is TRBV20-1, the J gene TRBJ1-2; D not certain. The V gene lost 6 bases and the J gene lost 7 bases, with 18 bases spanning the gap. Germline V lookup: CDR1 DFQATT, CDR2 SNEGSKA (reference sequence). The CDR3 sequence is 13 residues long. The DNA for the CDR3 is TGCAGTGCCTCAAAGTCGGGATATGGTGGCTACACCTTC. It specifies CSASKSGYGGYTF.

The chain has TRBV20-1 and TRBJ1-2, with D unclear. The V and J ends lost 4 bases and 5 bases respectively, with 5 bases between them. The germline gives CDR1 DFQATT, CDR2 SNEGSKA (reference sequence). CDR3 length equals 10 residues. In nucleotides, the CDR3 is TGCAGTGCTACCTATTATGGCTACACCTTC. Translation gives CSATYYGYTF.

This sequence joins TRBV7-2 and TRBJ2-1, with 12 nucleotides matching TRBD2. This CDR3 contains 16 residues. Germline CDR1 SGHTA, CDR2 FQGNSA. The ends lost 5 bases at V and 8 bases at J; junction bases unmatched: 10. DNA for the CDR3: TGTGCCAGCAGCCCCCGACTAGCGGGGGTTTGGGATGAGCAGTTCTTC. It yields the protein CASSPRLAGVWDEQFF. Together with reference TRBV7-2 and TRBJ2-1, the CDR3 gives the full variable domain: GAGVSQSPSNKVTEKGKDVELRCDPISGHTALYWYRQSLGQGLEFLIYFQGNSAPDKSGLPSDRFSAERTGGSVSTLTIQRTQQEDSAVYLCASSPRLAGVWDEQFFGPGTRLTVL.

Only a few counts were recorded for this clonotype. The chain uses TRBV5-1 and TRBJ2-3; D ambiguous. The CDR3 length is 16 residues. The V end lost 0 bases, the J end lost 6 bases, and 17 bases lay between the germline ends. Germline V gene lookup returns CDR1 SGHRS and CDR2 YFSETQ. This chain's CDR3 is CASSLGQTPSGDTQYF. The CDR3 DNA reads TGCGCCAGCAGCTTGGGACAAACGCCCTCGGGCGATACGCAGTATTTT. Full variable domain (outside the CDR3, taken from reference TRBV5-1 and TRBJ2-3): KAGVTQTPRYLIKTRGQQVTLSCSPISGHRSVSWYQQTPGQGLQFLFEYFSETQRNKGNFPGRFSGRQFSNSRSEMNVSTLELGDSALYLCASSLGQTPSGDTQYFGPGTRLTVL.

J is TRBJ2-7 and V is TRBV5-5; TRBD1 might be the D (6 bases). Germline loops: CDR1 SGHKS, CDR2 YYEKEE (reference sequence). The V gene lost 4 bases and the J gene lost 2 bases, with 19 bases spanning the gap. The CDR3 covers 16 residues. CDR3 amino acids: CASSLLGQRSPYEQYV. CDR3 DNA: TGTGCCAGCAGCCTCTTGGGACAACGAAGCCCCTACGAGCAGTACGTC.

This chain uses TRBV5-1 with TRBJ2-3, with 7 bases lining up with TRBD2. After removal of 4 bases from V and 5 bases from J, the junction contained 10 bases not matched to a gene. This CDR3 contains 15 residues. Germline assignment: CDR1 SGHRS and CDR2 YFSETQ. The CDR3: CASSPRDGGIDTQYF. CDR3 DNA: TGCGCCAGCAGCCCCCGGGACGGGGGGATAGATACGCAGTATTTT.

This clonotype was counted a few times. One end of the junction is discordant with germline, which a read error may explain. This sequence joins TRBV7-9 and TRBJ2-5; D is tentatively TRBD1 or TRBD2 (5 bases each). The CDR3 covers 14 residues. Germline V gene data show CDR1 as SEHNR and CDR2 as FQNEAQ (reference sequence). The CDR3 here is CASSSSGTQGTQYF. The CDR3, as DNA: TGTGCCAGCAGCTCCTCCGGGACCCAAGGGACCCAGTACTTC.

This chain joins TRBV4-2 and TRBJ1-2; 8 positions match TRBD1. Trimming removed 3 bases from V and 3 bases from J; junction bases left unmatched: 3. The CDR3 loop spans 14 amino acids. CDR1 is LGHNA, CDR2 YNFKEQ, per germline. The DNA of the CDR3 is TGTGCCAGCAGCCAGGACAGGGTATACTATGGCTACACCTTC. Its translation is CASSQDRVYYGYTF.

This rearrangement joins TRBV20-1 to TRBJ1-1, with D maybe TRBD1 (5 bases). Germline assignment: CDR1 DFQATT and CDR2 SNEGSKA (reference sequence). The CDR3 is made up of 14 amino acids. Trimming stripped 2 bases from V and 1 base from J, with 11 bases between. CDR3 residues: CSARLWGTNTEAFF. The CDR3 nucleotides are TGCAGTGCTAGACTTTGGGGGACGAACACTGAAGCTTTCTTT.

The chain uses TRBV6-2 or TRBV6-3 and TRBJ2-7; 9 nucleotides line up with TRBD1. Trimming took 4 bases from V and 3 from J; bases not matched to a gene: 1. Looked up from germline, CDR1 is MNHEY and CDR2 is SVGEGT. The CDR3 length is 13 residues. As DNA, the CDR3 is TGTGCCAGCAGTTGGGACAGGGACTACGAGCAGTACGTC. Its translation is CASSWDRDYEQYV.

This clonotype was counted at least ten times. The chain is built from TRBV7-3 and TRBJ2-3, with 8 positions matching TRBD2. Trimming removed 4 bases from V and 1 base from J; junction bases left unmatched: 4. Germline CDR1 reads SGHTA; CDR2 reads FQGTGA. CDR3 size: 15 residues. CDR3 sequence: CASSSQRGRTDTQYF. The CDR3 DNA is TGTGCCAGCAGCTCCCAGCGGGGGCGCACAGATACGCAGTATTTT.

This clonotype showed up just a few times. The chain is built from TRBV4-3 and TRBJ1-6; weak D call: TRBD1 (5 bases). This CDR3 has 14 residues. Trimming cost V 1 base and J 10 bases, with 11 bases left between them. Per the germline V gene, CDR1 is LGHNA and CDR2 is YSLEER. This CDR3 reads CASSQVSGFSPLHF. For the CDR3, the DNA is TGCGCCAGCAGCCAAGTCTCAGGGTTCTCACCCCTCCACTTT.

The V call is TRBV12-3 or TRBV12-4, the J call TRBJ2-1; 8 nucleotides match TRBD2. V shed 6 bases, J shed 3 bases, and the junction held 4 bases outside the gene matches. CDR3 length equals 14 residues. CDR3 region: CASSPSGGYNEQFF. The CDR3 DNA follows: TGTGCCAGCAGCCCCAGCGGGGGCTACAATGAGCAGTTCTTC.

The chain has TRBV20-1 and TRBJ2-3, with a weak D call TRBD1 (5 bases). CDR1 and CDR2 from the germline V gene are DFQATT and SNEGSKA (reference sequence). The CDR3 is made up of 14 amino acids. V was pared by 3 bases and J by 1 base, with 11 bases between. The CDR3 loop is CSARVGRRTDTQYF. CDR3 bases: TGCAGTGCTAGGGTGGGGCGTCGCACAGATACGCAGTATTTT.

V and J are TRBV11-2 and TRBJ2-5; 8 nucleotides line up with TRBD2. This CDR3 comprises 14 residues. Per germline, CDR1 SGHAT and CDR2 FQNNGV. The ends lost 2 bases at V and 3 bases at J; junction bases unmatched: 2. DNA for the CDR3: TGTGCCAGCAGCTTACGGGGGGGAAAAGAGACCCAGTACTTC. Translation gives CASSLRGGKETQYF.

This clonotype was detected only a few times. The chain recombines TRBV20-1 with TRBJ2-5; no definite D call. CDR1 is DFQATT and CDR2 is SNEGSKA in the germline V gene (reference sequence). Trimming pared 6 bases from V and 3 bases from J, leaving 8 bases between. The CDR3 length is 11 residues. CDR3 DNA sequence: TGCAGTGCGGCGCGCAAAGAGACCCAGTACTTC. This encodes CSAARKETQYF.

The rearrangement joins TRBV25-1 to TRBJ1-1; D may be TRBD1 (5 bases). The V end lost 7 bases, the J end lost 3 bases, and 12 bases lay between the germline ends. Per germline, CDR1 MGHDK and CDR2 SYGVNS. The CDR3 runs 13 residues. The CDR3 here is CASIPGEYTEAFF. CDR3 nucleotide sequence: TGTGCCAGCATTCCGGGGGAGTACACTGAAGCTTTCTTT.

This clonotype has only a few counts. This chain uses TRBV7-3 with TRBJ2-3; the match to TRBD2 covers 7 bases. The germline gives CDR1 SGHTA, CDR2 FQGTGA. This CDR3 has 15 amino acids. In nucleotides, the CDR3 is TGTGCTGTCGGAGGGGCTAGCGGACCCACAGATACGCAGTATTTT. Translated: CAVGGASGPTDTQYF.

V is TRBV10-2 and J is TRBJ2-1; D gene ambiguous. Germline CDR1 WSHSY, CDR2 SAAADI. V was cut by 7 bases and J by 8 bases, with 18 bases left in between. The CDR3 length is 14 residues. The CDR3 coding sequence is TGCGCCAGCACCCAGAATTACGGTTTCGATGAGCAGTTCTTC. Residues: CASTQNYGFDEQFF.

The chain is built from TRBV24-1 and TRBJ2-2; D might be TRBD1 (5 bases). V gave up 3 bases and J gave up 4 bases, with 17 bases separating them. The CDR3 has 17 residues. The germline V gene has CDR1 KGHDR and CDR2 SFDVKD. CDR3 amino acids: CATSDLTTGPSTGELFF. In DNA form, the CDR3 reads TGTGCCACCAGTGATCTGACCACAGGCCCGAGCACCGGGGAGCTGTTTTTT.

This clonotype was observed a few times. One end of the junction varies from germline; a read error may be responsible. CDR3 amino acids: CASTYPPGQYYGYTF. In nucleotides, the CDR3 is TGTGCCAGCACTTACCCGCCGGGACAGTACTATGGCTACACCTTC. The chain has TRBV6-6 and TRBJ1-2; the match to TRBD1 covers 7 bases. Germline V gene sequence: CDR1 MNHNY, CDR2 SVGAGI (reference sequence). The CDR3 is 15 amino acids.

V usage is TRBV5-1 and J usage is TRBJ2-7; D is unresolved. Germline V gene sequence: CDR1 SGHRS, CDR2 YFSETQ. The CDR3 length is 15 residues. The V and J ends lost 0 bases and 2 bases respectively, with 12 bases between them. In nucleotides, the CDR3 is TGCGCCAGCAGCTTGGGTTCCGGGCACACCTACGAGCAGTACTTC. This translates into CASSLGSGHTYEQYF.

This clonotype was detected a few times. The V call is TRBV27, the J call TRBJ2-7; D remains unclear. There are 13 residues in the CDR3. CDR1 MNHEY and CDR2 SMNVEV come from the germline V gene (reference sequence). V lost 0 bases and J 5 bases, leaving 8 bases between the germline ends. CDR3 in amino acids: CASSLSMGNEQYF. The CDR3 bases are TGTGCCAGCAGTTTATCTATGGGGAACGAGCAGTACTTC.

This chain uses TRBV12-3 or TRBV12-4 with TRBJ2-3; 7 bases align to TRBD1. This CDR3 spans 15 amino acids. Trimming took 2 bases from V and 2 from J; bases not matched to a gene: 4. CDR3 residues: CASSLWTGVTDTQYF. The DNA for the CDR3 is TGTGCCAGCAGTTTATGGACAGGAGTCACAGATACGCAGTATTTT.

The table lists this clonotype with a few counts. V usage is TRBV12-3 or TRBV12-4 and J usage is TRBJ2-3; 7 bases line up with TRBD1. The CDR3 extends over 14 amino acids. J was trimmed by 3 bases and V by 2 bases; bases with no gene match: 2. CDR3 sequence (DNA): TGTGCCAGCAGTTTAACAGGGGAGACAGATACGCAGTATTTT. Translating gives CASSLTGETDTQYF.